The sequence of this T cell receptor beta chain was determined in a study of T cells in Graves' hyperthyroidism and ophthalmopathy. The V gene lost 0 bases and the J gene lost 2 bases, with 12 bases spanning the gap. Germline CDR1 reads SGHDT; CDR2 reads YYEEEE. This CDR3 spans 15 amino acids. Orbital computed tomography and thyroid ultrasound, together with serum TRAb and thyroxine and clinical symptoms, were used for diagnoses. Researchers amplified the TCR beta CDR3 regions from RNA transcripts. TCR CDR3 regions were first amplified by RT-PCR with HTBI primers. Using its own MiXCR run on the multiplex PCR reads, TCRdb lists one record per CDR3 protein. The repertoire has hundreds of thousands of distinct CDR3 sequences, 38% of them found once; the top ten carry approximately 8.7%.

Sequencing was carried out using blood. The V gene is TRBV5-6, the J gene TRBJ2-7; no clear D gene. This TCR came from a man younger than 35 with Graves' hyperthyroidism. The CDR3 nucleotides are TGTGCCAGCAGCTTGGGCGGCCGCTCCGCCTACGAGCAGTACTTC. This translates into CASSLGGRSAYEQYF.